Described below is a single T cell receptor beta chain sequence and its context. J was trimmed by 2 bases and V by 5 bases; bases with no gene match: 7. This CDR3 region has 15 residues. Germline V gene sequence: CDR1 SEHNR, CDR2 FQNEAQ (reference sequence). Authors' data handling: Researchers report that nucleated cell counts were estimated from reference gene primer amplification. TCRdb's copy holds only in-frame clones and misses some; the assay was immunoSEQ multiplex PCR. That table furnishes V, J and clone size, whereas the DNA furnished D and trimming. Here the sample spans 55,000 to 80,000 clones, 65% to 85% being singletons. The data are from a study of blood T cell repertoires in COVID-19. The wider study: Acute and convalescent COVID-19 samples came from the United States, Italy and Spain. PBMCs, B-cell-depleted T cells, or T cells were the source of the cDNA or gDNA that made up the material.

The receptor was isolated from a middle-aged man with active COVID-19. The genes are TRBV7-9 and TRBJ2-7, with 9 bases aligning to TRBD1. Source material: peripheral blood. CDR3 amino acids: CASSRRDRAAYEQYF. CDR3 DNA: TGTGCCAGCAGCCGCCGGGACAGGGCGGCCTACGAGCAGTACTTC.